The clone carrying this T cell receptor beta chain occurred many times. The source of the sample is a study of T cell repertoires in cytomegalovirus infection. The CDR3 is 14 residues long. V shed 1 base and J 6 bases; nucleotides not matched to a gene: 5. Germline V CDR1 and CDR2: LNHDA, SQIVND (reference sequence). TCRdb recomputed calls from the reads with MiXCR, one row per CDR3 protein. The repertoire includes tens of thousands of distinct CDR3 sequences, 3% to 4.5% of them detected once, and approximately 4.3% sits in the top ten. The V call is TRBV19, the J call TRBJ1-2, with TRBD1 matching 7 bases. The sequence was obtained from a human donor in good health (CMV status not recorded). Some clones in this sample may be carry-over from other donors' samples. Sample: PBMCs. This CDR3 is CASSIALTGNGYTF. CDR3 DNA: TGTGCCAGTAGTATAGCACTGACAGGGAATGGCTACACCTTC.